Each of the 22 T cell receptor beta chains below was sequenced from the same sample in a study of neoadjuvant anti-PD-1 for oral cavity cancer. Data came from immunoSEQ multiplex PCR; TCRdb stores just in-frame clones and leaves some out. The sample lists about 14,000 clones, under 80% occurring once. Sequenced here: PBMCs, sampled before nivolumab (anti-PD-1) treatment. Receptors were obtained from a person aged 35-79 years with oral cavity squamous cell carcinoma.

The gene calls are TRBV19 and TRBJ1-5; TRBD1 aligns across 9 bases. This CDR3 has 17 amino acids. Losses at the gene ends were 6 bases for V and 0 bases for J; bases not matched to a gene: 9. Germline CDR1 LNHDA, CDR2 SQIVND (reference sequence). The CDR3 coding sequence is TGTGCCAGTAGCAAGGACAGGGGTAGGGGTAGCAATCAGCCCCAGCATTTT. Translating gives CASSKDRGRGSNQPQHF.

This clone turned up a few times. This rearrangement joins TRBV2 to TRBJ1-5; 9 bases are shared with TRBD1. V shed 9 bases, J shed 6 bases, and the junction held 9 bases outside the gene matches. The CDR3 sequence is 14 residues long. Germline assignment: CDR1 SNHLY and CDR2 FYNNEI. CDR3 residues: CASCGQGSRQPQHF. Here the CDR3 DNA reads TGTGCCAGTTGCGGACAGGGGAGTCGTCAGCCCCAGCATTTT.

The chain links TRBV19 to TRBJ2-7, with TRBD1 identical over 8 bases. The ends lost 10 bases at V and 3 bases at J; junction bases unmatched: 5. The germline V gene encodes CDR1 LNHDA and CDR2 SQIVND (reference sequence). The CDR3 spans 12 residues. The CDR3 reads CATQDRGYEQYF. The CDR3 DNA reads as TGTGCCACTCAAGACAGGGGCTACGAGCAGTACTTC.

The chain uses TRBV2 and TRBJ1-1; D gene uncertain. The CDR3 totals 12 residues. V gave up 8 bases and J gave up 1 base, with 8 bases separating them. Per germline, CDR1 SNHLY and CDR2 FYNNEI. CDR3 bases: TGTGCCAGCGAGGGAGCGAACACTGAAGCTTTCTTT. Translation gives CASEGANTEAFF.

This chain uses TRBV5-5 with TRBJ1-1; D unclear. Germline values: CDR1 SGHKS, CDR2 YYEKEE (reference sequence). This CDR3 is built from 14 residues. V was clipped by 0 bases and J by 0 bases, with 6 bases between them. The CDR3 region has the DNA TGTGCCAGCAGCTTGGTACATATGAACACTGAAGCTTTCTTT. Translated: CASSLVHMNTEAFF.

This clone is a singleton in its sample. This chain joins TRBV19 and TRBJ2-7; TRBD1 matches at 10 bases. This CDR3 is 13 amino acids long. The V segment lost 8 bases and the J segment 3 bases; nucleotides outside the gene matches: 4. Germline CDR1 reads LNHDA; CDR2 reads SQIVND (reference sequence). CDR3 amino acids: CASQGQGFYEQYF. CDR3 nucleotides: TGTGCCAGTCAGGGACAGGGGTTCTACGAGCAGTACTTC.

The chain recombines TRBV5-5 with TRBJ2-7; 7 bases line up with TRBD1. CDR1 and CDR2 from the germline V gene are SGHKS and YYEKEE (reference sequence). The CDR3 sequence is 14 residues long. V shed 0 bases and J 3 bases; nucleotides not matched to a gene: 3. The CDR3 spells CASSLGDRDYEQYF. CDR3 DNA: TGTGCCAGCAGCTTGGGGGACAGAGACTACGAGCAGTACTTC. The full variable domain, with the rest looked up from reference TRBV5-5 and TRBJ2-7, is DAGVTQSPTHLIKTRGQQVTLRCSPISGHKSVSWYQQVLGQGPQFIFQYYEKEERGRGNFPDRFSARQFPNYSSELNVNALLLGDSALYLCASSLGDRDYEQYFGPGTRLTVT.

This chain uses TRBV5-4 with TRBJ1-1; perhaps TRBD1 as D (5 bases). This CDR3 is 14 amino acids long. V lost 4 bases and J 4 bases, leaving 14 bases between the germline ends. From germline, CDR1 is SGHNT and CDR2 YYREEE (reference sequence). In nucleotides, the CDR3 is TGTGCCAGCAGCCGTCAAGCAGGGACCACTGAAGCTTTCTTT. It encodes CASSRQAGTTEAFF.

The V gene is TRBV6-1, the J gene TRBJ2-2; D perhaps matches TRBD1 (6 bases). CDR1 MNHNS and CDR2 SASEGT come from the germline V gene. V dropped 6 bases and J dropped 7 bases, with 12 bases sitting between them. The CDR3 is 13 residues long. This CDR3 is CASSLTGLGELFF. Here the CDR3 DNA reads TGTGCCAGCAGCCTGACAGGTCTCGGGGAGCTGTTTTTT.

The V gene is TRBV30, the J gene TRBJ2-6; D is uncertain. The CDR3 covers 15 residues. The V end lost 0 bases, the J end lost 0 bases, and 6 bases lay between the germline ends. From germline, CDR1 is GTSNPN and CDR2 SVGIG (reference sequence). The CDR3 DNA sequence: TGTGCCTGGAGTGTAGCCCTCTCTGGGGCCAACGTCCTGACTTTC. It codes for CAWSVALSGANVLTF. The entire variable domain, with the rest obtained from reference TRBV30 and TRBJ2-6, is as follows: SQTIHQWPATLVQPVGSPLSLECTVEGTSNPNLYWYRQAAGRGLQLLFYSVGIGQISSEVPQNLSASRPQDRQFILSSKKLLLSDSGFYLCAWSVALSGANVLTFGAGSRLTVL.

This clone occurred a few times. This chain uses TRBV5-1 with TRBJ1-5; D not resolved. V lost 0 bases and J 3 bases, leaving 7 bases between the germline ends. The V gene's germline CDR1 is SGHRS and CDR2 YFSETQ. The CDR3 length is 14 residues. CDR3 region: CASSLGGFNQPQHF. CDR3 coding DNA: TGCGCCAGCAGCTTGGGTGGTTTCAATCAGCCCCAGCATTTT.

As to this clone: One end of the junction varies from germline; a read error may be responsible. The gene calls are TRBV10-3 and TRBJ1-1; D gene unclear. The CDR3 extends over 13 amino acids. The germline gives CDR1 ENHRY, CDR2 SYGVKD. In DNA, the CDR3 is TGTGCCATCAGTGTAGGAGGGAACCCTGAAGCTTTCTTT. Protein sequence: CAISVGGNPEAFF.

The chain joins TRBV30 to TRBJ1-1, with D perhaps TRBD1 (5 bases). Trimming pared 5 bases from V and 2 bases from J, leaving 6 bases between. The CDR3 extends over 11 amino acids. In germline, CDR1 is GTSNPN, CDR2 SVGIG (reference sequence). The CDR3 DNA follows: TGTGCCTGGGGGGCAAACACTGAAGCTTTCTTT. Amino acid sequence: CAWGANTEAFF.

The chain combines TRBV4-1 with TRBJ2-1; 8 bases match TRBD2. The V and J ends lost 4 bases and 5 bases, in that order; junction bases with no gene match: 4. CDR1 is MGHRA and CDR2 is YSYEKL in the germline V gene. There are 14 residues in the CDR3. CDR3 amino acids: CASSLLGGDNEQFF. CDR3 sequence (DNA): TGCGCCAGCAGCCTCCTCGGGGGGGACAATGAGCAGTTCTTC.

This clone occurred a few times. The chain joins TRBV11-2 to TRBJ2-2, with a possible D match to TRBD1 (6 bases). Trimming cost V 5 bases and J 7 bases, with 14 bases left between them. CDR3 length: 14 residues. Germline CDR1 and CDR2: SGHAT and FQNNGV. CDR3 amino acids: CASSTPRGHGELFF. The CDR3 region has the DNA TGTGCCAGCAGCACCCCCAGGGGACACGGGGAGCTGTTTTTT. Full variable domain (outside the CDR3, taken from reference TRBV11-2 and TRBJ2-2): EAGVAQSPRYKIIEKRQSVAFWCNPISGHATLYWYQQILGQGPKLLIQFQNNGVVDDSQLPKDRFSAERLKGVDSTLKIQPAKLEDSAVYLCASSTPRGHGELFFGEGSRLTVL.

This clone has only a few counts. The CDR3 DNA reads TGTGCCAGCAGCTTAAAGAGGGGAAACACCATATATTTT. It is translated as CASSLKRGNTIYF. V and J are TRBV7-3 and TRBJ1-3; D gene unclear. CDR3 length equals 13 residues. Germline assignment: CDR1 SGHTA and CDR2 FQGTGA. Trimming removed 1 base from V and 4 bases from J, with 5 bases in between.

The gene calls are TRBV5-4 and TRBJ2-7; TRBD2 matches 12 bases. This CDR3 spans 16 amino acids. Germline CDR1 SGHNT, CDR2 YYREEE (reference sequence). With V trimmed by 4 bases and J by 6 bases, 11 bases remained unmatched. The CDR3 sequence is CASSRIKTSGSAEQYF. The CDR3 nucleotides read TGTGCCAGCAGCCGGATCAAGACTAGCGGGAGTGCCGAGCAGTACTTC.

V usage is TRBV9 and J usage is TRBJ2-3; D possibly corresponds to TRBD2 (6 bases). CDR1 is SGDLS and CDR2 is YYNGEE in the germline V gene. This CDR3 is built from 15 residues. V was trimmed by 0 bases and J by 2 bases, leaving 10 bases between them. The DNA for the CDR3 is TGTGCCAGCAGCGTAGGCGGGGCTCACACAGATACGCAGTATTTT. Its translation is CASSVGGAHTDTQYF.

The chain links TRBV6-6 to TRBJ1-5; D gene unclear. The CDR3 loop spans 13 amino acids. Trimming pared 7 bases from V and 3 bases from J, leaving 10 bases between. Germline loops: CDR1 MNHNY, CDR2 SVGAGI (reference sequence). The CDR3 spells CASTVTINQPQHF. The CDR3 coding sequence is TGTGCCAGCACGGTTACTATCAATCAGCCCCAGCATTTT.

J is TRBJ1-2 and V is TRBV19; tentatively, D is TRBD1 (6 bases). The V end was cut by 7 bases, the J end by 5 bases, with 14 bases between. Germline CDR1 reads LNHDA; CDR2 reads SQIVND (reference sequence). The CDR3 length is 13 residues. The CDR3 loop is CASTPRQEYGYTF. CDR3 sequence (DNA): TGTGCCAGTACCCCACGACAGGAATATGGCTACACCTTC.

This chain's CDR3 is CASSPRAPGDEQFF. Here the CDR3 DNA reads TGTGCCAGCAGCCCCCGGGCCCCCGGTGATGAGCAGTTCTTC. The chain combines TRBV7-3 with TRBJ2-1; D call uncertain. The CDR3 has 14 amino acids. Germline V gene sequence: CDR1 SGHTA, CDR2 FQGTGA. V lost 5 bases, J lost 8 bases, and 16 bases lay in between.

J is TRBJ2-7 and V is TRBV6-5; unclear D gene. Trimming cost V 6 bases and J 0 bases, with 12 bases left between them. This CDR3 contains 14 residues. Germline lookup yields CDR1 MNHEY and CDR2 SVGAGI. In DNA form, the CDR3 reads TGTGCCAGCAGGCCTATGGCGAGCTCCTACGAGCAGTACTTC. Amino acid sequence: CASRPMASSYEQYF.